Below, 26 T cell receptor beta chains from the same sample are listed, as sequenced in a study of T cell changes during pregnancy in multiple sclerosis. The data were produced by immunoSEQ multiplex PCR, yet TCRdb's version contains in-frame clones alone and is incomplete. The profile shows around 120,000 clones, roughly nine tenths of them singletons. The source was peripheral blood, collected after pregnancy. All receptors come from a female donor with multiple sclerosis, enrolled in a pregnancy study.

The V call is TRBV5-1, the J call TRBJ1-2; TRBD1 is a possible D gene (6 bases). This CDR3 comprises 14 residues. CDR1 and CDR2 (germline): SGHRS, YFSETQ. Trimming removed 2 bases at V and 6 bases at J, with 14 bases between. The CDR3 loop is CASSFPQGKDGYTF. The CDR3 DNA is TGCGCCAGCAGCTTTCCGCAGGGGAAAGATGGCTACACCTTC.

The chain couples TRBV2 to TRBJ2-5, with 12 bases that match TRBD2. The V gene end was trimmed by 5 bases and the J gene end by 2 bases; junction bases not matched to a gene: 6. There are 16 residues in the CDR3. CDR1 and CDR2 (germline): SNHLY, FYNNEI. The CDR3 nucleotides are TGTGCCAGCAGTTTACTAGCGGGGGGCCAACAAGAGACCCAGTACTTC. Amino acid sequence: CASSLLAGGQQETQYF.

The chain is built from TRBV19 and TRBJ2-3, with 8 bases identical to TRBD1. CDR1 is LNHDA, CDR2 SQIVND, per germline (reference sequence). The CDR3 totals 14 residues. V was clipped by 2 bases and J by 6 bases; unmatched bases: 4. DNA for the CDR3: TGTGCCAGTAGTATACAGGGGGCAGGGGATACGCAGTATTTT. Amino acid sequence: CASSIQGAGDTQYF.

The chain employs TRBV11-2 and TRBJ1-1; D not certain. Per germline, CDR1 SGHAT and CDR2 FQNNGV. V shed 5 bases and J shed 7 bases, with 14 bases lying between them. The CDR3 extends over 13 amino acids. The chain's CDR3 is CASSESPRSEAFF. CDR3 in DNA: TGTGCCAGCAGCGAATCCCCCCGCAGTGAAGCTTTCTTT.

This chain connects TRBV30 to TRBJ2-7; TRBD2 agrees at 13 bases. V shed 3 bases and J 0 bases; nucleotides not matched to a gene: 2. Germline V lookup: CDR1 GTSNPN, CDR2 SVGIG (reference sequence). This CDR3 spans 15 amino acids. The CDR3 loop reads CAWRGLAGTSYEQYF. In DNA form, the CDR3 reads TGTGCCTGGAGGGGACTAGCGGGGACCTCCTACGAGCAGTACTTC.

This clone was seen only once. The chain combines TRBV10-2 with TRBJ1-5; D is ambiguous. The CDR3 loop spans 14 amino acids. Germline V gives CDR1 WSHSY, CDR2 SAAADI. The V end lost 6 bases, the J end lost 7 bases, and 16 bases lay between the germline ends. CDR3: CASRGFKDLQPQHF. The DNA of the CDR3 is TGCGCCAGCAGGGGGTTTAAGGACTTGCAGCCCCAGCATTTT.

The chain links TRBV5-1 to TRBJ1-4; no clear D. Trimming removed 0 bases from V and 5 bases from J, with 11 bases in between. The CDR3 contains 15 residues. Germline CDR1 reads SGHRS; CDR2 reads YFSETQ. The DNA of the CDR3 is TGCGCCAGCAGCTTGGTCGCAGAACCCAATGAAAAACTGTTTTTT. This gives the protein CASSLVAEPNEKLFF. Full variable domain (missing parts from reference TRBV5-1 and TRBJ1-4): KAGVTQTPRYLIKTRGQQVTLSCSPISGHRSVSWYQQTPGQGLQFLFEYFSETQRNKGNFPGRFSGRQFSNSRSEMNVSTLELGDSALYLCASSLVAEPNEKLFFGSGTQLSVL.

This chain links TRBV5-1 with TRBJ1-2, with D possibly matching TRBD1 (6 bases). The germline V and J ends were trimmed by 4 bases and 6 bases, with 13 bases remaining between them. The CDR3 spans 13 residues. The germline CDR1 and CDR2 sequences are SGHRS and YFSETQ. CDR3 loop: CASSQNRDDGYTF. The CDR3 region has the DNA TGCGCCAGCAGCCAAAACAGGGACGATGGCTACACCTTC.

V is TRBV4-1 and J is TRBJ1-2, with 8 bases identical to TRBD1. The germline CDR1 and CDR2 sequences are MGHRA and YSYEKL. This CDR3 contains 15 residues. V was pared by 1 base and J by 11 bases, with 12 bases of the junction left unmatched. The CDR3 reads CASSQVMGDRGGYTF. The DNA of the CDR3 is TGCGCCAGCAGCCAAGTAATGGGTGACAGGGGAGGTTACACCTTC.

V is TRBV5-4 and J is TRBJ1-1; 10 bases map to TRBD1. The CDR3 is made up of 13 amino acids. Trimming cost V 3 bases and J 7 bases; bases outside gene matches: 3. Germline lookup yields CDR1 SGHNT and CDR2 YYREEE (reference sequence). The CDR3 spells CASSWGTGDEAFF. CDR3 nucleotide sequence: TGTGCCAGCAGCTGGGGGACAGGGGATGAAGCTTTCTTT.

The chain has TRBV7-2 and TRBJ2-7, with a tentative D call TRBD2 (6 bases). Germline V CDR1 and CDR2: SGHTA, FQGNSA. The V and J ends lost 1 base and 3 bases respectively, with 10 bases between them. This CDR3 contains 14 residues. The CDR3 loop is CASSLVGGNYEQYF. CDR3 DNA sequence: TGTGCCAGCAGCTTAGTTGGGGGGAACTACGAGCAGTACTTC.

CDR3: CAWDRERGYTF. The CDR3 bases are TGTGCCTGGGACAGGGAAAGAGGCTACACCTTC. The rearrangement links TRBV30 to TRBJ1-2; the match to TRBD1 covers 7 bases. After removal of 5 bases from V and 8 bases from J, the junction contained 5 bases not matched to a gene. There are 11 residues in the CDR3. Germline V gene lookup returns CDR1 GTSNPN and CDR2 SVGIG (reference sequence). Based on the CDR3 plus reference TRBV30 and TRBJ1-2, the full variable domain is SQTIHQWPATLVQPVGSPLSLECTVEGTSNPNLYWYRQAAGRGLQLLFYSVGIGQISSEVPQNLSASRPQDRQFILSSKKLLLSDSGFYLCAWDRERGYTFGSGTRLTVV.

V and J are TRBV7-9 and TRBJ2-3, with D tentatively TRBD2 (6 bases). Germline values: CDR1 SEHNR, CDR2 FQNEAQ (reference sequence). The CDR3 length is 15 residues. V was clipped by 4 bases and J by 0 bases, with 11 bases between them. This chain's CDR3 is CASSSGALSTDTQYF. In nucleotides, the CDR3 is TGTGCCAGCAGCTCGGGAGCGTTAAGCACAGATACGCAGTATTTT.

This chain connects TRBV5-6 to TRBJ1-1; the D gene is possibly TRBD1 (5 bases). CDR1 and CDR2 (germline): SGHDT, YYEEEE. This CDR3 spans 15 amino acids. Deletions cut 3 bases from V and 0 bases from J, with 12 bases between. The CDR3 DNA is TGTGCCAGCAGCTCCCGACAGACGATGAACACTGAAGCTTTCTTT. Its protein is CASSSRQTMNTEAFF.

Here the CDR3 reads CAWSARQENNYGYTF. The DNA for the CDR3 is TGTGCCTGGAGTGCCCGACAGGAAAATAACTATGGCTACACCTTC. V usage is TRBV30 and J usage is TRBJ1-2; D is possibly TRBD1 (6 bases). CDR1 and CDR2 (germline): GTSNPN, SVGIG (reference sequence). This CDR3 region has 15 residues. The V gene lost 1 base and the J gene lost 1 base, with 13 bases spanning the gap.

This clone was counted once. The J gene is TRBJ2-2, the V gene TRBV11-3, with no clear D. Per germline, CDR1 SGHNT and CDR2 YENEEA. Trimming took 3 bases from V and 4 from J, leaving 6 bases between them. This CDR3 has 13 residues. The CDR3 loop reads CASSFQSTGELFF. The CDR3 coding sequence is TGTGCCAGCAGCTTCCAGTCCACCGGGGAGCTGTTTTTT.

This rearrangement joins TRBV6-1 to TRBJ1-6, with D hard to call. The ends were cut back, 8 bases at V and 0 bases at J, with 11 bases in the middle. This CDR3 has 15 residues. Germline values: CDR1 MNHNS, CDR2 SASEGT. In DNA, the CDR3 is TGTGCCAGCCCCGGCGGCACCTCCTATAATTCACCCCTCCACTTT. It yields the protein CASPGGTSYNSPLHF.

The V gene is TRBV7-9, the J gene TRBJ1-2; tentative D call: TRBD1 (5 bases). CDR1 and CDR2 (germline): SEHNR, FQNEAQ (reference sequence). V was trimmed by 2 bases and J by 3 bases, leaving 16 bases between them. The CDR3 has 16 amino acids. The CDR3, as DNA: TGTGCCAGCAGCTTATTGCAAGCGATAGGGGACTATGGCTACACCTTC. This codes for CASSLLQAIGDYGYTF.

The chain carries TRBV5-1 and TRBJ1-6; D is unclear. V was pared by 4 bases and J by 7 bases, with 6 bases between. Germline lookup yields CDR1 SGHRS and CDR2 YFSETQ. The CDR3 has 12 amino acids. This chain's CDR3 is CASSSTNSPLHF. DNA of the CDR3: TGCGCCAGCAGCAGCACCAATTCACCCCTCCACTTT.

The chain employs TRBV11-3 and TRBJ2-7; D may be TRBD2 (7 bases). Germline V CDR1 and CDR2: SGHNT, YENEEA. Trimming took off 4 bases at V and 4 bases at J, with 20 bases between the two ends. The CDR3 contains 16 residues. The CDR3 nucleotides are TGTGCCAGCAGCTACTACGCGGGGGCCCTACCTTACGAGCAGTACTTC. It specifies CASSYYAGALPYEQYF.

This sequence joins TRBV7-8 and TRBJ1-3; D is unresolved. With 2 bases removed from V and 7 bases from J, the gap between germline ends came to 15 bases. CDR1 and CDR2 from the germline V gene are SGHVS and FQNEAQ. This CDR3 has 15 amino acids. As DNA, the CDR3 is TGTGCCAGCAGCTTAACTCCTAGGCCCCGTAACACCATATATTTT. It yields the protein CASSLTPRPRNTIYF.

This clone was recorded a few times. The V and J genes are TRBV30 and TRBJ2-3, with 7 bases fitting TRBD2. The CDR3 contains 15 residues. Germline CDR1 GTSNPN, CDR2 SVGIG (reference sequence). The junction had 7 bases not matched to a gene; V was cut back by 0 bases and J by 4 bases. CDR3 DNA sequence: TGTGCCTGGAGTGTAAGGGCGGGGGTGGCAGATACGCAGTATTTT. Protein sequence: CAWSVRAGVADTQYF. Full variable domain (rest looked up from reference TRBV30 and TRBJ2-3): SQTIHQWPATLVQPVGSPLSLECTVEGTSNPNLYWYRQAAGRGLQLLFYSVGIGQISSEVPQNLSASRPQDRQFILSSKKLLLSDSGFYLCAWSVRAGVADTQYFGPGTRLTVL.

The chain carries TRBV27 and TRBJ2-7; D may be TRBD1 (5 bases). The CDR3 runs 15 residues. V was pared by 6 bases and J by 5 bases, with 20 bases between. Germline V lookup: CDR1 MNHEY, CDR2 SMNVEV (reference sequence). The CDR3 DNA is TGTGCCAGCAGCCGACTTGTGGCAGGGTTCGACGAGCAGTACTTC. Amino acid sequence: CASSRLVAGFDEQYF.

The V and J genes are TRBV7-6 and TRBJ2-7; D may be TRBD1 (5 bases). Germline values: CDR1 SGHVS, CDR2 FNYEAQ. V shed 5 bases and J shed 4 bases, with 18 bases lying between them. This CDR3 contains 15 residues. The CDR3 protein is CASSNLGQGRYEQYF. The CDR3 coding sequence is TGTGCCAGCAGCAATCTGGGGCAGGGTCGGTACGAGCAGTACTTC.

This clone was seen only once. This sequence joins TRBV6-1 and TRBJ2-7; possibly TRBD1 for D (5 bases). CDR1 and CDR2 from the germline V gene are MNHNS and SASEGT. V gave up 1 base and J gave up 5 bases, with 9 bases separating them. The CDR3 sequence is 13 residues long. This CDR3 is CASSEGTLNEQYF. The CDR3 DNA reads TGTGCCAGCAGTGAAGGGACATTAAACGAGCAGTACTTC.

The chain has TRBV15 and TRBJ1-1; D unclear. The V end was cut by 5 bases, the J end by 4 bases, with 14 bases between. Germline V gives CDR1 LNHNV, CDR2 YYDKDF (reference sequence). The CDR3 runs to 14 residues. CDR3 amino acids: CATSSTLVFTEAFF. The CDR3 DNA reads as TGTGCCACCAGCTCTACCCTCGTGTTCACTGAAGCTTTCTTT.